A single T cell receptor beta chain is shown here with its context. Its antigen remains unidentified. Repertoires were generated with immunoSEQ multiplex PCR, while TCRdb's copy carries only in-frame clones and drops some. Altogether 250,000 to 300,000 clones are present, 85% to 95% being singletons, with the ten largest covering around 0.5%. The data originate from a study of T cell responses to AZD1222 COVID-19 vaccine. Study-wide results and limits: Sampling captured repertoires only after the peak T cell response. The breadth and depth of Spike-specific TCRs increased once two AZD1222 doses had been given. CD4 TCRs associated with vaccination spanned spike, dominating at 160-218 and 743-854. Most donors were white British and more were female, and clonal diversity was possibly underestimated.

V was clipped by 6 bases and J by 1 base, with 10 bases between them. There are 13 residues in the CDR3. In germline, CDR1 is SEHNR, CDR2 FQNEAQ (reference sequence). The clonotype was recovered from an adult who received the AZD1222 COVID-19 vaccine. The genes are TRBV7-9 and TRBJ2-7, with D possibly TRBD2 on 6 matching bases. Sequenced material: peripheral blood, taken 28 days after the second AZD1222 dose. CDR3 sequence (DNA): TGTGCCAGCAGGGGGGGTCGATCCTACGAGCAGTACTTC. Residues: CASRGGRSYEQYF.